This TCR beta chain is drawn from a study of T-cell memory formation after mild COVID-19. The wider study: TCR clustering was largely donor specific.

Overall study results and limits: Second-wave clones peaking on day 37 lacked confirmed SARS-CoV-2 specificity. Among CD4+ contracting clones, most were CM and EM, and CD8+ ones EMRA.

This clonotype showed up just a few times. Its cognate antigen is unknown. Germline CDR1 and CDR2: ENHRY and SYGVKD. V was shortened by 0 bases and J by 2 bases, with 7 bases between the two germline ends. The CDR3 extends over 14 amino acids. Constant-segment primers were used for 5'RACE, and the resulting TCR alpha and TCR beta cDNA libraries carried sample barcodes and UMIs. MiXCR, applied by TCRdb to the 5' RACE reads, yields one record per CDR3 protein. The data contain more than 300,000 distinct CDR3 sequences, roughly 13% of them seen just once; the ten biggest clones take up 22%. This sequence joins TRBV10-3 and TRBJ2-5; D is unresolved. Sample: PBMCs or a T cell subset sorted from them (not recorded which). The receptor was isolated from a young man who had mild COVID-19 (a few samples of this study predate the infection). Cell type and time point are not known. CDR3: CAISESFRQETQYF. The CDR3 DNA reads TGTGCCATCAGTGAGTCGTTTAGACAAGAGACCCAGTACTTC.